This TCR beta chain came from a study of shared clonotypes between healthy human individuals. Repertoires were generated with immunoSEQ multiplex PCR, while TCRdb's copy carries only in-frame clones and drops some. The sample carries roughly 1,500,000 clones, 95% to 99% recorded once. This CDR3 is 16 amino acids long. Germline trimming cut 4 bases from V and 0 bases from J; bases unmatched to any gene: 6. The germline V gene has CDR1 SGDLS and CDR2 YYNGEE. The chain has TRBV9 and TRBJ2-5, with 10 bases lining up with TRBD2. Sequenced: naive CD4+ T cells sorted from blood. Subset meaning: CD45RA+ positively selected. The clonotype comes from a man aged 25 to 45 in good health. As DNA, the CDR3 is TGTGCCAGCAGCTCCGGACTAGCGGTGTACCAAGAGACCCAGTACTTC. Its translation is CASSSGLAVYQETQYF.